The present entry profiles one TCR beta chain with its context. Its matching antigen is unknown. This sample was taken from a study of cytomegalovirus exposure and HLA in healthy donors. The donors were healthy bone marrow donors. The study sampled nominally healthy donors, though unrecorded immune exposures were likely. PCR employed 60 Vbeta and 13 Jbeta primers. The protocol was immunoSEQ multiplex PCR, while the TCRdb copy is restricted to in-frame clones and leaves out a portion. This sample has approximately 120,000 clones, with about three quarters found just once. Study-wide points: A later analysis found common viral pathogens apparently linked to several of the most significant clusters.

This TCR came from a man over 45 in good health and CMV-seronegative. Sequencing used PBMCs.

The CDR3 DNA reads TGTGCCAGCAGCCGACAGGGGGTTAGGGAGACCCAGTACTTC. The encoded protein is CASSRQGVRETQYF. V gene TRBV2 combines with J gene TRBJ2-5; the match to TRBD1 covers 9 bases. V lost 6 bases to trimming and J lost 5 bases; unmatched junction nucleotides: 7. Looked up from germline, CDR1 is SNHLY and CDR2 is FYNNEI. The CDR3 contains 14 residues.